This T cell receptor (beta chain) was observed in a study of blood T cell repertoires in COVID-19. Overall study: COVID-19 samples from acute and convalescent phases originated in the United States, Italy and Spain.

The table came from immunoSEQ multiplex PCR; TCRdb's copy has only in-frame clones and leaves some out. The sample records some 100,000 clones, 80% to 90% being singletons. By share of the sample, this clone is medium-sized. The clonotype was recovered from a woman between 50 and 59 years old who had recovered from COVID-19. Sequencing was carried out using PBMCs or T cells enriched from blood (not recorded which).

The DNA for the CDR3 is TGTGCCAGCAGCTTAGGAGCCGGGACAGCCCCCTACGAGCAGTACTTC. Its protein is CASSLGAGTAPYEQYF. V usage is TRBV5-5 and J usage is TRBJ2-7, with 7 bases lining up with TRBD1. Looked up from germline, CDR1 is SGHKS and CDR2 is YYEKEE (reference sequence). CDR3 length: 16 amino acids. V lost 2 bases, J lost 2 bases, and 10 bases stayed unmatched. The full variable domain, rest sourced from reference TRBV5-5 and TRBJ2-7, is DAGVTQSPTHLIKTRGQQVTLRCSPISGHKSVSWYQQVLGQGPQFIFQYYEKEERGRGNFPDRFSARQFPNYSSELNVNALLLGDSALYLCASSLGAGTAPYEQYFGPGTRLTVT.